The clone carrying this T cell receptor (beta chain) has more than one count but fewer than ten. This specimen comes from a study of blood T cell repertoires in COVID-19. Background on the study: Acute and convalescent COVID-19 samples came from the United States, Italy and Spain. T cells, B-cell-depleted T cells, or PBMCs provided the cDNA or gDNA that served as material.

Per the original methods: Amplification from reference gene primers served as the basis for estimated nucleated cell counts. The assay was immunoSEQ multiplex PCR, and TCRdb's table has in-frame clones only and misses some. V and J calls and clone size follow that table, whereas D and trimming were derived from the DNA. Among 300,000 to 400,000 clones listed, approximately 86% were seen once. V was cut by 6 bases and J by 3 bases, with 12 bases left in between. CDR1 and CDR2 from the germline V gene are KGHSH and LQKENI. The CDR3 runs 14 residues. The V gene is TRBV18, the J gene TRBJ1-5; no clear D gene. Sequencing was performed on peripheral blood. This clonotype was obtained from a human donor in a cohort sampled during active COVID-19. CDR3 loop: CASSPGYYNQPQHF. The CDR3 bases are TGTGCCAGCTCGCCGGGATACTACAATCAGCCCCAGCATTTT.